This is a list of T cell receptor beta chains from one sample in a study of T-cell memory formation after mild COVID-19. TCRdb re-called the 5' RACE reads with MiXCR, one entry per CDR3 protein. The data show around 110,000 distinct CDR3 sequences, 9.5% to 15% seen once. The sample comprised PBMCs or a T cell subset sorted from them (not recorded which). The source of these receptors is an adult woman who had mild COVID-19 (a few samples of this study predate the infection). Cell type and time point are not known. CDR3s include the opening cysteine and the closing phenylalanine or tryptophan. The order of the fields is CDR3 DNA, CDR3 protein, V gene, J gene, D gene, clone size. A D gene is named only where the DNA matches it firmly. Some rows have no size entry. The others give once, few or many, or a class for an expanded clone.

cdr3_nt: TGTGCCAGCAGCGGCTCCGGGACAGGGCCCTACGAGCAGTACTTC
cdr3_aa: CASSGSGTGPYEQYF
v_call: TRBV9
j_call: TRBJ2-7
d_call: TRBD1
clone_size: -

cdr3_nt: TGTGCCAGCAGCGCACCTTGGAACACCGGGGAGCTGTTTTTT
cdr3_aa: CASSAPWNTGELFF
v_call: TRBV9
j_call: TRBJ2-2
d_call: -
clone_size: few

cdr3_nt: TGTGCCACCAGCAGGGGGGAGACGGGCAAAAACATTCAGTACTTC
cdr3_aa: CATSRGETGKNIQYF
v_call: TRBV15
j_call: TRBJ2-4
d_call: -
clone_size: many

cdr3_nt: TGTGCCGGCGGGGGGCCAACCGGGGAGCTGTTTTTT
cdr3_aa: CAGGGPTGELFF
v_call: TRBV7-6
j_call: TRBJ2-2
d_call: TRBD2
clone_size: few

cdr3_nt: TGTGCCAGCTCCCTCGGGGACGGAACCTACGAGCAGTACTTC
cdr3_aa: CASSLGDGTYEQYF
v_call: TRBV12-3/TRBV12-4
j_call: TRBJ2-7
d_call: -
clone_size: many

cdr3_nt: TGTGCCAGCAGCTTGGCAGGGACCCTCTCTGAAGCTTTCTTT
cdr3_aa: CASSLAGTLSEAFF
v_call: TRBV7-6
j_call: TRBJ1-1
d_call: -
clone_size: -

cdr3_nt: TGTGCCAGCAGTGATTCGCCGGGTCCAAAGGCGCCCAGGGCGACCTACGAGCAGTACTTC
cdr3_aa: CASSDSPGPKAPRATYEQYF
v_call: TRBV2
j_call: TRBJ2-7
d_call: -
clone_size: -

cdr3_nt: TGCAGTGCGCGTGTTATCCCCCAGAACGATCTATTCTACAATGAGCAGTTCTTC
cdr3_aa: CSARVIPQNDLFYNEQFF
v_call: TRBV20-1
j_call: TRBJ2-1
d_call: -
clone_size: -

cdr3_nt: TGTGCCAGCAACCCTCGCATGACTAGCGGATACAATGAGCAGTTCTTC
cdr3_aa: CASNPRMTSGYNEQFF
v_call: TRBV12-3/TRBV12-4
j_call: TRBJ2-1
d_call: TRBD2
clone_size: -

cdr3_nt: TGTGCCAGCACCCCCCGGGGGGCTCACAATGAGCAGTTCTTC
cdr3_aa: CASTPRGAHNEQFF
v_call: TRBV4-2
j_call: TRBJ2-1
d_call: -
clone_size: many

cdr3_nt: TGCAGCGTTGCGGCGGGTATTTCCTACGAGCAGTACTTC
cdr3_aa: CSVAAGISYEQYF
v_call: TRBV29-1
j_call: TRBJ2-7
d_call: -
clone_size: -

cdr3_nt: TGTGCCAGCACCCTCCGAGGCGGACAGGTTTATCGTGAGCAGTACTTC
cdr3_aa: CASTLRGGQVYREQYF
v_call: TRBV7-8
j_call: TRBJ2-7
d_call: TRBD1
clone_size: -

cdr3_nt: TGTGCCAGCCGGGCTCGCGGCTCCTACAATGAGCAGTTCTTC
cdr3_aa: CASRARGSYNEQFF
v_call: TRBV11-3
j_call: TRBJ2-1
d_call: -
clone_size: few

cdr3_nt: TGTGCCAGCAGACACCTGGACAGACCCCAAGAGACCCAGTACTTC
cdr3_aa: CASRHLDRPQETQYF
v_call: TRBV27
j_call: TRBJ2-5
d_call: -
clone_size: -

cdr3_nt: TGCAGTGCTAGAGCGTATCTAGCGGGAGGCGGGGCCTACAATGAGCAGTTCTTC
cdr3_aa: CSARAYLAGGGAYNEQFF
v_call: TRBV20-1
j_call: TRBJ2-1
d_call: TRBD2
clone_size: -

cdr3_nt: TGTGCCAGCAGCTTAGTCCAGGGTAGTCGGTACGAGCAGTACTTC
cdr3_aa: CASSLVQGSRYEQYF
v_call: TRBV7-9
j_call: TRBJ2-7
d_call: -
clone_size: many

cdr3_nt: TGTGCCAGCAGCCAAGGCCCCGACAGGTTCTACGAGCAGTACTTC
cdr3_aa: CASSQGPDRFYEQYF
v_call: TRBV7-6
j_call: TRBJ2-7
d_call: -
clone_size: -

cdr3_nt: TGCGCCAGCAGCTTTACAGGAGACACTGAAGCTTTCTTT
cdr3_aa: CASSFTGDTEAFF
v_call: TRBV5-1
j_call: TRBJ1-1
d_call: -
clone_size: few

cdr3_nt: TGTGCCAGCAGCCCTGGACAGGGAACGGTGGAGACCCAGTACTTC
cdr3_aa: CASSPGQGTVETQYF
v_call: TRBV7-8
j_call: TRBJ2-5
d_call: TRBD1
clone_size: few

cdr3_nt: TGTGCCAGCAGCCCCCCCGGGGCAATGCCTTTCGCACTTTACAATGAGCAGTTCTTC
cdr3_aa: CASSPPGAMPFALYNEQFF
v_call: TRBV14
j_call: TRBJ2-1
d_call: -
clone_size: few

cdr3_nt: TGCAGCGTCCTTCGGGGACTAGCGGTTATGAATGAGCAGTTCTTC
cdr3_aa: CSVLRGLAVMNEQFF
v_call: TRBV29-1
j_call: TRBJ2-1
d_call: TRBD2
clone_size: few

cdr3_nt: TGTGCCAGCAGCCCTGGACTAGCGGGCCGCACAGATACGCAGTATTTT
cdr3_aa: CASSPGLAGRTDTQYF
v_call: TRBV7-9
j_call: TRBJ2-3
d_call: TRBD2
clone_size: few

cdr3_nt: TGTGCCAGCACCCCTCTGGACGGGGAGCTGTTTTTT
cdr3_aa: CASTPLDGELFF
v_call: TRBV5-5
j_call: TRBJ2-2
d_call: -
clone_size: few

cdr3_nt: TGCAGCGTCCCAAGCGGGAGCTCCTACGAGCAGTACTTC
cdr3_aa: CSVPSGSSYEQYF
v_call: TRBV29-1
j_call: TRBJ2-7
d_call: TRBD2
clone_size: -

cdr3_nt: TGTGCCAGCAACCCGGTGCTCACCTACGAGCAGTACTTC
cdr3_aa: CASNPVLTYEQYF
v_call: TRBV11-2
j_call: TRBJ2-7
d_call: -
clone_size: -

cdr3_nt: TGTGCCAGCAGCACGGTGACAGGGGGAACAGATACGCAGTATTTT
cdr3_aa: CASSTVTGGTDTQYF
v_call: TRBV7-9
j_call: TRBJ2-3
d_call: TRBD1
clone_size: many

cdr3_nt: TGCAGTGCTAGAGGGGGAAAAAGGGTATCAAACTATGGCTACACCTTC
cdr3_aa: CSARGGKRVSNYGYTF
v_call: TRBV20-1
j_call: TRBJ1-2
d_call: -
clone_size: -

cdr3_nt: TGCGCCAGCAGCTCACGCGGACCCGCAGATACGCAGTATTTT
cdr3_aa: CASSSRGPADTQYF
v_call: TRBV5-1
j_call: TRBJ2-3
d_call: -
clone_size: -

cdr3_nt: TGCGCCAGCAGCCCTCGTGGGTACTTC
cdr3_aa: CASSPRGYF
v_call: TRBV23-1
j_call: TRBJ2-4
d_call: -
clone_size: -

cdr3_nt: TGTGCCAGCAGCTTAAACACAGGGACCGAAGAGACCCAGTACTTC
cdr3_aa: CASSLNTGTEETQYF
v_call: TRBV7-9
j_call: TRBJ2-5
d_call: -
clone_size: many

cdr3_nt: TGTGCCAGCAGCTTAGCATCTAGCAATCAGCCCCAGCATTTT
cdr3_aa: CASSLASSNQPQHF
v_call: TRBV7-8
j_call: TRBJ1-5
d_call: -
clone_size: few

cdr3_nt: TGTGCCAGCAGCTTCGATAGCTACACAGATACGCAGTATTTT
cdr3_aa: CASSFDSYTDTQYF
v_call: TRBV11-2
j_call: TRBJ2-3
d_call: -
clone_size: once

cdr3_nt: TGTGCCAGCAGGTTGACCGGGAGCAATGAGCAGTTCTTC
cdr3_aa: CASRLTGSNEQFF
v_call: TRBV6-1
j_call: TRBJ2-1
d_call: -
clone_size: -

cdr3_nt: TGTGCCAGCAGCGTAGAAGGCGGTAGCACAGATACGCAGTATTTT
cdr3_aa: CASSVEGGSTDTQYF
v_call: TRBV9
j_call: TRBJ2-3
d_call: -
clone_size: -

cdr3_nt: TGCGCCAGCAGCCACCGGGGCAGGCAGTTCTTC
cdr3_aa: CASSHRGRQFF
v_call: TRBV4-1
j_call: TRBJ2-1
d_call: -
clone_size: -

cdr3_nt: TGTGCCAGCAGTTACAGGGGCCTAGCCAAAAACATTCAGTACTTC
cdr3_aa: CASSYRGLAKNIQYF
v_call: TRBV2
j_call: TRBJ2-4
d_call: TRBD1
clone_size: few

cdr3_nt: TGTGCCAGCAGCCAAGATACACAGGGCAGTTCACCCCTCCACTTT
cdr3_aa: CASSQDTQGSSPLHF
v_call: TRBV4-2
j_call: TRBJ1-6
d_call: -
clone_size: few

cdr3_nt: TGTGCCAGCAGTTACTCGGGGGGAGCCATTCAGTACTTC
cdr3_aa: CASSYSGGAIQYF
v_call: TRBV6-5
j_call: TRBJ2-4
d_call: -
clone_size: few

cdr3_nt: TGTGCCAGCAGCGTATTTCTGGGGCCAGATGAGCAGTTCTTC
cdr3_aa: CASSVFLGPDEQFF
v_call: TRBV9
j_call: TRBJ2-1
d_call: -
clone_size: many

cdr3_nt: TGTGCCAGCAGTTCCCAGTTTCAGGGGATTAATGAAAAACTGTTTTTT
cdr3_aa: CASSSQFQGINEKLFF
v_call: TRBV6-5
j_call: TRBJ1-4
d_call: -
clone_size: few

cdr3_nt: TGCGCCAGCAGGGGGGAATTGGATGGCTACACCTTC
cdr3_aa: CASRGELDGYTF
v_call: TRBV5-1
j_call: TRBJ1-2
d_call: -
clone_size: few

cdr3_nt: TGTGCCAGCAGCGGACAGCGGGCAACTAATGAAAAACTGTTTTTT
cdr3_aa: CASSGQRATNEKLFF
v_call: TRBV7-9
j_call: TRBJ1-4
d_call: -
clone_size: -

cdr3_nt: TGTGCCAGCAGCTTTTTCATCGGCTCGCCTGGGGATACGCAGTATTTT
cdr3_aa: CASSFFIGSPGDTQYF
v_call: TRBV7-2
j_call: TRBJ2-3
d_call: -
clone_size: many

cdr3_nt: TGTGCCAGTAGTCCCTGGGGGGCCTCCTACGAGCAGTACTTC
cdr3_aa: CASSPWGASYEQYF
v_call: TRBV19
j_call: TRBJ2-7
d_call: -
clone_size: few

cdr3_nt: TGTGCCAGCAGCTTACCGCGTGAGGGGCCGCCCAGGGAGACCCAGTACTTC
cdr3_aa: CASSLPREGPPRETQYF
v_call: TRBV7-6
j_call: TRBJ2-5
d_call: -
clone_size: -

cdr3_nt: TGTGCCAGCAGAAAGGGACTAGCGAGCTCCTACGAGCAGTACTTC
cdr3_aa: CASRKGLASSYEQYF
v_call: TRBV28
j_call: TRBJ2-7
d_call: TRBD2
clone_size: -

cdr3_nt: TGTGCCAGCAGTTACGAAGTCGGACAGGTCCCTATTCAGTACTTC
cdr3_aa: CASSYEVGQVPIQYF
v_call: TRBV6-2/TRBV6-3
j_call: TRBJ2-4
d_call: TRBD1
clone_size: few

cdr3_nt: TGTGCCAGCAGCGATAGGACTAGCGGGGGCAGGACCACAGATACGCAGTATTTT
cdr3_aa: CASSDRTSGGRTTDTQYF
v_call: TRBV7-2
j_call: TRBJ2-3
d_call: TRBD2
clone_size: -

cdr3_nt: TGTGCCAGTAGTGTTGACGCCCACAATGAGCAGTTCTTC
cdr3_aa: CASSVDAHNEQFF
v_call: TRBV19
j_call: TRBJ2-1
d_call: -
clone_size: few